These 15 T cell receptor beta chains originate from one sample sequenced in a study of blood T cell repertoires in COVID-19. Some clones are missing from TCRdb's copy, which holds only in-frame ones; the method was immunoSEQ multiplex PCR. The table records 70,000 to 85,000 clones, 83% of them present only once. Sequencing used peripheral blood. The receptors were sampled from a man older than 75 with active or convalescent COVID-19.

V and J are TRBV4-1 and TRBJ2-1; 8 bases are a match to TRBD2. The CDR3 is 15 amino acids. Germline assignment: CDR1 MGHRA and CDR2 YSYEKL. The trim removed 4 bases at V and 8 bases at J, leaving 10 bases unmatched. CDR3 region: CASSPLPGGPYEQFF. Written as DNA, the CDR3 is TGCGCCAGCAGCCCTCTCCCGGGAGGGCCCTATGAGCAGTTCTTC.

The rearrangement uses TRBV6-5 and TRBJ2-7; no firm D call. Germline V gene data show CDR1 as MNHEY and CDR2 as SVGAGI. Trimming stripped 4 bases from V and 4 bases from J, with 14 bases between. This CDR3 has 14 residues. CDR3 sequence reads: CASSSSPLRYEQYF. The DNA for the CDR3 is TGTGCCAGCAGTTCCAGCCCATTGCGGTACGAGCAGTACTTC.

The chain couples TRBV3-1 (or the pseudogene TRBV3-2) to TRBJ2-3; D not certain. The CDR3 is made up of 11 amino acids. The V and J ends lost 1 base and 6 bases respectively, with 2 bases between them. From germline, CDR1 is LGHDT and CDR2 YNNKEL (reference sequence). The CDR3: CASSQADTQYF. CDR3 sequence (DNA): TGTGCCAGCAGCCAAGCTGATACGCAGTATTTT.

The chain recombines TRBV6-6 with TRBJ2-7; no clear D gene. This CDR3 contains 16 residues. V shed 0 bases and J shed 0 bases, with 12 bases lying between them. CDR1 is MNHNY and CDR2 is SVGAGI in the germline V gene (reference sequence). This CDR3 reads CASSYSKPVYSYEQYF. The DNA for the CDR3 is TGTGCCAGCAGTTACTCGAAGCCCGTATACTCCTACGAGCAGTACTTC.

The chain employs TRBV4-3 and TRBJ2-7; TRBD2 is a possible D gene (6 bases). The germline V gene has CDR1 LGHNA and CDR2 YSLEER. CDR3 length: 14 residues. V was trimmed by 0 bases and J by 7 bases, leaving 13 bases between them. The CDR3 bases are TGCGCCAGCAGCCAAGATCCCGGGGCGGGGGAGCAGTACTTC. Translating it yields CASSQDPGAGEQYF.

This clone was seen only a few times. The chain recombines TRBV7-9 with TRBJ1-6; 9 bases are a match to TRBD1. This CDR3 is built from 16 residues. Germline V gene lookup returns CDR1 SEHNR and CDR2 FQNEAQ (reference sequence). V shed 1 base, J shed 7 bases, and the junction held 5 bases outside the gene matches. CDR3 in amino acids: CASSLDGTGSNSPLHF. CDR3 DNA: TGTGCCAGCAGCTTAGATGGGACAGGGTCGAATTCACCCCTCCACTTT.

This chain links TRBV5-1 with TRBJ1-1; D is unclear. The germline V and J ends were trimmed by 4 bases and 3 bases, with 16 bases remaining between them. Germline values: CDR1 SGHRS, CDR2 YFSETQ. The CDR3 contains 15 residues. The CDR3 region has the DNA TGCGCCAGCAGCCCCCGGGCGGGCTCGGACACTGAAGCTTTCTTT. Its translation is CASSPRAGSDTEAFF.

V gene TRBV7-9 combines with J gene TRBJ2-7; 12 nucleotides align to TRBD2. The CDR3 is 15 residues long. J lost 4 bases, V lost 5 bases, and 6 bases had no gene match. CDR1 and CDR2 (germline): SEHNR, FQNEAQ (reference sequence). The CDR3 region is CASSASTSGRYEQYF. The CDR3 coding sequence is TGTGCCAGCAGCGCCTCGACTAGCGGGAGATACGAGCAGTACTTC.

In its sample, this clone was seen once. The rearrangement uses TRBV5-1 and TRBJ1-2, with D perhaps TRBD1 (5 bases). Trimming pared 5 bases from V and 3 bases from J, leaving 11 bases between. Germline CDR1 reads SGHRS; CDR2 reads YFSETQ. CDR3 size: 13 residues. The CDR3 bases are TGCGCCAGCAGTAGGGTCAGGGACTATGGCTACACCTTC. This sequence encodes CASSRVRDYGYTF.

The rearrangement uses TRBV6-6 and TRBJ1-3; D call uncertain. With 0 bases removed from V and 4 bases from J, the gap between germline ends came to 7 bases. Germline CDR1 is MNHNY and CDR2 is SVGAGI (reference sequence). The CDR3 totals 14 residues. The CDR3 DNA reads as TGTGCCAGCAGTTACTCCGAGGCCGGAAACACCATATATTTT. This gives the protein CASSYSEAGNTIYF.

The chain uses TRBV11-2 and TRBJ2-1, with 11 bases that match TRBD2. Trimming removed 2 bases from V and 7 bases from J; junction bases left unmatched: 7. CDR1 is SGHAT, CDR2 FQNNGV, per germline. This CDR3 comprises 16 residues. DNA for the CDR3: TGTGCCAGCAGCTTACTATTACTAGCGGGAGTTAATGAGCAGTTCTTC. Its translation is CASSLLLLAGVNEQFF.

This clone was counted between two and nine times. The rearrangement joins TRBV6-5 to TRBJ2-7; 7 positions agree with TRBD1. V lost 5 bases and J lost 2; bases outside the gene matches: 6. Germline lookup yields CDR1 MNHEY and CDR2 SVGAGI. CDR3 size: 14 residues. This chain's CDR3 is CASSRDSFPYEQYF. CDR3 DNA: TGTGCCAGCAGTCGGGACAGCTTTCCCTACGAGCAGTACTTC.

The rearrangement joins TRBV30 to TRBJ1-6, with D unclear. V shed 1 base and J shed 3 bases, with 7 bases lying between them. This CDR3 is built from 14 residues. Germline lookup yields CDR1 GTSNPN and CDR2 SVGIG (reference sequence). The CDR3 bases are TGTGCCTGGAGTGGGAGAAACTATAATTCACCCCTCCACTTT. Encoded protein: CAWSGRNYNSPLHF.

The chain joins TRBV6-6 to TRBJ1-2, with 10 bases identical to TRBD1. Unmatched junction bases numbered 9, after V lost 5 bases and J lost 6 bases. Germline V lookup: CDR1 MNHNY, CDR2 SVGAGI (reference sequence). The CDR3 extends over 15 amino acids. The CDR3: CASSPRDRGGNGYTF. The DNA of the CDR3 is TGTGCCAGCAGTCCCCGGGACAGGGGCGGGAATGGCTACACCTTC.

The CDR3: CASSLQGSNYGYTF. In DNA, the CDR3 is TGTGCCAGCAGCCTACAGGGATCCAACTATGGCTACACCTTC. The chain combines TRBV2 with TRBJ1-2; the D gene is possibly TRBD1 (6 bases). CDR3 length equals 14 residues. V was pared by 6 bases and J by 2 bases, with 13 bases between. Germline CDR1 SNHLY, CDR2 FYNNEI.